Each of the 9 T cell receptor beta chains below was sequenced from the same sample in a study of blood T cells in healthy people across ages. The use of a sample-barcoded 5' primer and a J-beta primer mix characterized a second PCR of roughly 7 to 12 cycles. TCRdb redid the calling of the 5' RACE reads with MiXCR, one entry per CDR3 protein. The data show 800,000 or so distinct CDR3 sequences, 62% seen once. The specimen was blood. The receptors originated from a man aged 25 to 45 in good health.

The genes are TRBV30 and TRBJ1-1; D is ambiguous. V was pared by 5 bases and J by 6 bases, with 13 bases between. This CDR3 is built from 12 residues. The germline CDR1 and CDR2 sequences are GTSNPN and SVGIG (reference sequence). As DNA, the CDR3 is TGTGCCTGGGGCGCAGGCTTGTCTGAAGCTTTCTTT. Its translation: CAWGAGLSEAFF.

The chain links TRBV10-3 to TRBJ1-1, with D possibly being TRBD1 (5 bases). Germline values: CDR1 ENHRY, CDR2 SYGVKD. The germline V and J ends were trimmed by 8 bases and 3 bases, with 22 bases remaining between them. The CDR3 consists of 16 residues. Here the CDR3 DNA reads TGTGCCATCGGCGGCCAGGGCGGGGACCGGTACACTGAAGCTTTCTTT. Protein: CAIGGQGGDRYTEAFF.

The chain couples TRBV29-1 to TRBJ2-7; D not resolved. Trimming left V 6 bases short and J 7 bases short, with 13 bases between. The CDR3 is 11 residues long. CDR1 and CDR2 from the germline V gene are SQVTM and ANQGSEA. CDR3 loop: CSVGNLWEQYF. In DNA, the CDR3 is TGCAGCGTCGGAAACCTCTGGGAGCAGTACTTC.

In DNA form, the CDR3 reads TGTGCCAGCAGCCCGCAGTGGAGCACAGATACGCAGTATTTT. This translates into CASSPQWSTDTQYF. The chain couples TRBV4-2 to TRBJ2-3; D is uncertain. Germline-derived CDR1 and CDR2 are LGHNA and YNFKEQ. The CDR3 has 14 residues. V dropped 4 bases and J dropped 0 bases, with 8 bases sitting between them.

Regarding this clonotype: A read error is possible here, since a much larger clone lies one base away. The CDR3 is CASSPGVTGSQTQYF. The CDR3 nucleotides are TGTGCCAGCAGCCCTGGGGTGACAGGATCGCAAACGCAGTATTTT. This chain links TRBV3-1 with TRBJ2-3, with TRBD1 as a possible D gene (6 bases). The CDR3 sequence is 15 residues long. Trimming removed 4 bases from V and 9 bases from J, with 20 bases in between. Germline CDR1 reads LGHDT; CDR2 reads YNNKEL (reference sequence).

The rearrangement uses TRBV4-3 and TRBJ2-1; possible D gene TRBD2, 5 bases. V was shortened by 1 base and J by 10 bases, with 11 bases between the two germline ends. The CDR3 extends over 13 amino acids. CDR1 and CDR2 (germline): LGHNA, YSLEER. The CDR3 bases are TGCGCCAGCAGCCAAGGGATGGTAGCGGAGCAGTTCTTC. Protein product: CASSQGMVAEQFF.

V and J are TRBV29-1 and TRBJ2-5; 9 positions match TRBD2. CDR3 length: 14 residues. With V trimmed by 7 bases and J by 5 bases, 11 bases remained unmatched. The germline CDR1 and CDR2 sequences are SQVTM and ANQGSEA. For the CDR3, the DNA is TGCAGCGCCGAAGGGGCGGGGGGGGACGAGACCCAGTACTTC. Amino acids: CSAEGAGGDETQYF.

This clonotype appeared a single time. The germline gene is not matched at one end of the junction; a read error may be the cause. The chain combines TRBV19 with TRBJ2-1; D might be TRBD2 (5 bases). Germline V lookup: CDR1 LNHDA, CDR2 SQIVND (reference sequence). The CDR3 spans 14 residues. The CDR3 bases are TGTGCCAGCAGTATTGGGGTAGCGACAAATGAGCAGTTCTTC. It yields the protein CASSIGVATNEQFF.

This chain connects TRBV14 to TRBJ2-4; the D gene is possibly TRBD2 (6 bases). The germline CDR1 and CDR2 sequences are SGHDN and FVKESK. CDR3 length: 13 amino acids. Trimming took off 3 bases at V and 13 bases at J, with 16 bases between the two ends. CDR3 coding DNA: TGTGCCAGCAGCCAGGACTATGTGAGGGAGCAGTACTTC. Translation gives CASSQDYVREQYF.